Below, 4 T cell receptor beta chains from the same sample are listed, as sequenced in a study of breast tumors, draining lymph nodes, adjacent tissues. Breast cancer patients provided tissue from their axillary draining lymph nodes. TCRdb passed the multiplex PCR reads through MiXCR, listing each CDR3 protein once. The sample lists some 230,000 distinct CDR3 sequences; under 40% were seen once. Sequencing input: axillary lymph node tissue. Receptor source: a female donor with breast cancer. Some clones in this sample may be carry-over from other donors' samples.

This clonotype has a count of ten or more. V gene TRBV6-6 combines with J gene TRBJ1-2; possibly TRBD1 for D (5 bases). The CDR3 has 16 residues. Trimming took off 6 bases at V and 4 bases at J, with 21 bases between the two ends. Germline V gene lookup returns CDR1 MNHNY and CDR2 SVGAGI (reference sequence). CDR3 loop: CASRGTAGTGAYGYTF. CDR3 DNA: TGTGCCAGCAGAGGGACCGCTGGAACGGGTGCCTATGGCTACACCTTC.

In this sample, this clonotype turned up many times. The chain has TRBV7-3 and TRBJ2-3, with TRBD2 matching 8 bases. Germline CDR1 is SGHTA and CDR2 is FQGTGA. Unmatched junction bases numbered 3, after V lost 1 base and J lost 0 bases. The CDR3 runs to 16 residues. This chain's CDR3 is CASSLILAVSTDTQYF. CDR3 nucleotide sequence: TGTGCCAGCAGCTTAATACTAGCGGTAAGCACAGATACGCAGTATTTT.

In regard to this clonotype: Given a much more abundant clone one base away, this may be a read error. J is TRBJ2-1 and V is TRBV20-1, with 11 bases that match TRBD2. After removal of 6 bases from V and 6 bases from J, the junction contained 10 bases not matched to a gene. The CDR3 sequence is 15 residues long. CDR1 DFQATT and CDR2 SNEGSKA come from the germline V gene (reference sequence). The DNA of the CDR3 is TGCAGTGCCCCCCGCGAACTAGCGGGAGCCAATGAGCAGTTCTTC. It encodes CSAPRELAGANEQFF.

This clonotype was seen a few times. The chain joins TRBV3-1 to TRBJ2-7; unclear D gene. The germline V and J ends were trimmed by 0 bases and 3 bases, with 9 bases remaining between them. The CDR3 runs 14 residues. Germline CDR1 and CDR2: LGHDT and YNNKEL (reference sequence). The CDR3 nucleotides read TGTGCCAGCAGCCAAGAGGCTTCAATCTACGAGCAGTACTTC. It specifies CASSQEASIYEQYF.